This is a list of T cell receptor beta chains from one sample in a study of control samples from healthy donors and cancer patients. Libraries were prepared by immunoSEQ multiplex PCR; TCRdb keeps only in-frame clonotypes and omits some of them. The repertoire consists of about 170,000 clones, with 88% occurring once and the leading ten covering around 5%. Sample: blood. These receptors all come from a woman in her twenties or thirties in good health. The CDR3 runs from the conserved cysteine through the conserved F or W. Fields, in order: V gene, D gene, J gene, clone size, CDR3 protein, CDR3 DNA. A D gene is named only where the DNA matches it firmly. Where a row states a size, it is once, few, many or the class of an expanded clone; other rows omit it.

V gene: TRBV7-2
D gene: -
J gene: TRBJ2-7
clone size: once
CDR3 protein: CASSLDGGGFYEQYF
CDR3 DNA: TGTGCCAGCAGCTTAGATGGGGGCGGGTTTTACGAGCAGTACTTC

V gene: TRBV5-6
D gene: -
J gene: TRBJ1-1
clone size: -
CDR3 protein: CASSGGGGVGWLNTEAFF
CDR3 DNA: TGTGCCAGCAGCGGGGGTGGCGGGGTCGGTTGGCTGAACACTGAAGCTTTCTTT

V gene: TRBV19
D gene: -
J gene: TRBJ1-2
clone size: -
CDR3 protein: CASSLAGEGNYGYTF
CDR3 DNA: TGTGCCAGTAGTTTGGCGGGGGAAGGGAACTATGGCTACACCTTC

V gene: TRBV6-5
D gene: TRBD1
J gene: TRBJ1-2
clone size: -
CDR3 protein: CASSLAGTGAVYGYTF
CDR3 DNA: TGTGCCAGCAGTTTAGCCGGGACAGGGGCCGTCTATGGCTACACCTTC

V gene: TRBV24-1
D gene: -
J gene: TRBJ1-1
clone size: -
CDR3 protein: CATRGLGNTEAFF
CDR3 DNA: TGTGCCACCAGAGGTCTAGGGAACACTGAAGCTTTCTTT

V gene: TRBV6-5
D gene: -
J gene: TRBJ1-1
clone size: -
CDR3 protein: CASILTGNTEAFF
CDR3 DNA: TGTGCCAGCATCCTAACAGGGAACACTGAAGCTTTCTTT

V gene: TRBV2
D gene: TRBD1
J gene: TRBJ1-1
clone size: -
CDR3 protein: CASSISGTGSTEAFF
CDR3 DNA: TGTGCCAGCAGTATCTCCGGGACAGGGAGCACTGAAGCTTTCTTT

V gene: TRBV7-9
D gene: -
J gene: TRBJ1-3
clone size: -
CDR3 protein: CASSDDWSSGNTIYF
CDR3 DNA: TGTGCCAGCAGCGACGACTGGAGCTCTGGAAACACCATATATTTT

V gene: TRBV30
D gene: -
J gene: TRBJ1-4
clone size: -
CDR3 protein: CASPGQGGEKLFF
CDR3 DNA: TGTGCCTCGCCGGGTCAGGGTGGTGAAAAACTGTTTTTT

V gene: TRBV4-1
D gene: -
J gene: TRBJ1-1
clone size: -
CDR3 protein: CASSTPGAGVTEAFF
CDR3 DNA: TGCGCCAGCAGCACTCCCGGGGCCGGGGTCACTGAAGCTTTCTTT

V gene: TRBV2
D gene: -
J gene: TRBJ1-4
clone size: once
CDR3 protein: CASSEGGRHEKLFF
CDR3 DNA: TGTGCCAGCAGTGAAGGGGGTAGGCATGAAAAACTGTTTTTT

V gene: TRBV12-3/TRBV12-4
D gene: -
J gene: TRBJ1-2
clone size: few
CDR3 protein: CASSSTHYGYTF
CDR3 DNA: TGTGCCAGCAGTTCGACACACTATGGCTACACCTTC

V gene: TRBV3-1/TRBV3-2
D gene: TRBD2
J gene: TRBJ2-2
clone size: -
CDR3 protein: CASRQEIRTSGGRTGELFF
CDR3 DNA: TGTGCCAGCAGACAGGAAATCCGGACTAGCGGGGGAAGGACCGGGGAGCTGTTTTTT

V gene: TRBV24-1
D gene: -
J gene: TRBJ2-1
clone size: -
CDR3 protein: CATRGDGNNEQFF
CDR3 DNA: TGTGCCACCAGGGGGGACGGGAACAATGAGCAGTTCTTC

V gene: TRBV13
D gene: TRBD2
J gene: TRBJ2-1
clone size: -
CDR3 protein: CASSLGKAGAYNEQFF
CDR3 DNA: TGTGCCAGCAGCTTAGGTAAAGCGGGGGCCTACAATGAGCAGTTCTTC

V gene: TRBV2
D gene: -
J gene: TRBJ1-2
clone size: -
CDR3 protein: CASEGGRHYGYTF
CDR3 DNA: TGTGCCAGCGAAGGTGGGCGGCACTATGGCTACACCTTC

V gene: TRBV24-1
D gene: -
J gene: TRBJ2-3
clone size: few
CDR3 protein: CATSDSLGTQYF
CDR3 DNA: TGTGCCACCAGTGATTCCTTAGGTACGCAGTATTTT

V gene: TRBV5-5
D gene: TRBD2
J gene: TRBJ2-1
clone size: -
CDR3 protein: CASSLVAGPYNEQFF
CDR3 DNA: TGTGCCAGCAGCTTGGTAGCGGGACCCTACAATGAGCAGTTCTTC

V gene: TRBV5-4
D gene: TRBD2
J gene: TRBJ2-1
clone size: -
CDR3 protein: CASSLFSAGGPGEQFF
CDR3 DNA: TGTGCCAGCAGCTTGTTTTCTGCGGGGGGGCCAGGTGAGCAGTTCTTC

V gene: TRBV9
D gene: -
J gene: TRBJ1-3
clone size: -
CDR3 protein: CASSVGPLTYSGNTIYF
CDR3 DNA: TGTGCCAGCAGCGTAGGGCCATTAACCTACTCTGGAAACACCATATATTTT

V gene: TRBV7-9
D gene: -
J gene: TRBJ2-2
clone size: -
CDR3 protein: CASSPRKVNTGELFF
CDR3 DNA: TGTGCCAGCAGCCCCCGTAAGGTTAACACCGGGGAGCTGTTTTTT

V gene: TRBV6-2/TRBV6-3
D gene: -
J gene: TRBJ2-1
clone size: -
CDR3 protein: CASTPRGGSHNEQFF
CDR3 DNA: TGTGCCAGCACCCCGAGGGGGGGCTCCCACAATGAGCAGTTCTTC

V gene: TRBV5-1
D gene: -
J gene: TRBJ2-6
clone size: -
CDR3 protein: CASSLAGDYISGANVLTF
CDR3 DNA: TGCGCCAGCAGCTTGGCAGGGGACTATATCTCTGGGGCCAACGTCCTGACTTTC

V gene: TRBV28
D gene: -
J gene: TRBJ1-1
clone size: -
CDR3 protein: CASSLGPVLQAFF
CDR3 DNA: TGTGCCAGCAGTTTAGGGCCCGTTCTACAAGCTTTCTTT

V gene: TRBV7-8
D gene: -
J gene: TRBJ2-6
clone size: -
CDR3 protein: CASSRVTGANVLTF
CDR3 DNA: TGTGCCAGCAGCCGAGTAACAGGGGCCAACGTCCTGACTTTC

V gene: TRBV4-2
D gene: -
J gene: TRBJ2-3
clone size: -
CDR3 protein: CASSQGGAPTDTQYF
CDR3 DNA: TGTGCCAGCAGCCAAGGGGGGGCCCCCACAGATACGCAGTATTTT

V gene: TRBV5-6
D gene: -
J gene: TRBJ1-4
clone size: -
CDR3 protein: CASSPMGGANEKLFF
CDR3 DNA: TGTGCCAGCAGCCCAATGGGGGGTGCGAATGAAAAACTGTTTTTT

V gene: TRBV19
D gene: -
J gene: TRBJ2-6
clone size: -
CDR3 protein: CASSPDPPGSGANVLTF
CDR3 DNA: TGTGCCAGTAGCCCAGACCCACCAGGTTCTGGGGCCAACGTCCTGACTTTC

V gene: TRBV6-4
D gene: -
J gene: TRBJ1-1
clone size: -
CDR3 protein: CASSGFGSRNTEAFF
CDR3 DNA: TGTGCCAGCAGTGGGTTCGGAAGCAGGAACACTGAAGCTTTCTTT

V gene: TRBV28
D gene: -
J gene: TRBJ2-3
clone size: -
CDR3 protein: CASRTGDTSTDTQYF
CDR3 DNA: TGTGCCAGCAGGACGGGAGATACTAGCACAGATACGCAGTATTTT

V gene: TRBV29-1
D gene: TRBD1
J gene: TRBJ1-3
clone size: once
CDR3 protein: CSVVLGTGSGNTIYF
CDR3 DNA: TGCAGCGTTGTTCTTGGGACAGGGAGTGGAAACACCATATATTTT

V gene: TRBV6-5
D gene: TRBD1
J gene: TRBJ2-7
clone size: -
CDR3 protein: CASSRTGGRNEQYF
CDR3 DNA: TGTGCCAGCAGTCGGACAGGGGGCCGGAACGAGCAGTACTTC

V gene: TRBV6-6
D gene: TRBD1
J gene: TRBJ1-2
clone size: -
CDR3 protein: CASSQEGQGASGYTF
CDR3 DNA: TGTGCCAGCAGTCAAGAGGGACAGGGGGCGAGTGGCTACACCTTC

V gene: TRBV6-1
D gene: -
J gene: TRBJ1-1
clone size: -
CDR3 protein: CASSERDGAEAFF
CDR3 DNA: TGTGCCAGCAGTGAGCGGGACGGGGCTGAAGCTTTCTTT

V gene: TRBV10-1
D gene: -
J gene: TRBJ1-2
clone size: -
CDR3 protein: CASGDGGYGYTF
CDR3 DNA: TGCGCCAGCGGGGATGGGGGCTATGGCTACACCTTC

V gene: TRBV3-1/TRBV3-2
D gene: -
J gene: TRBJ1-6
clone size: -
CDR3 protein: CASSQGGFTNSPLHF
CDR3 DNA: TGTGCCAGCAGCCAGGGGGGATTTACTAATTCACCCCTCCACTTT

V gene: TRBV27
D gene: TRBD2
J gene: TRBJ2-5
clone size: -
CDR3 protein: CASSSGLAGRETQYF
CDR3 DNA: TGTGCCAGCAGTTCGGGACTAGCGGGAAGAGAGACCCAGTACTTC

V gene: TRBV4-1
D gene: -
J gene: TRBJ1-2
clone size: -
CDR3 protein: CASSPHFEINYGYTF
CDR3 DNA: TGCGCCAGCAGCCCACATTTCGAAATTAACTATGGCTACACCTTC

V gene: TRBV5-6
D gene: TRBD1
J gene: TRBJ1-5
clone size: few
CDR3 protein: CASSPPVGQGVGQPQHF
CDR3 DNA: TGTGCCAGCAGCCCTCCCGTAGGGCAGGGGGTCGGGCAGCCCCAGCATTTT

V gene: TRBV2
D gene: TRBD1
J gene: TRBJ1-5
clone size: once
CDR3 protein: CASSGPGQGNQPQHF
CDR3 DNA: TGTGCCAGCAGTGGGCCGGGACAGGGTAATCAGCCCCAGCATTTT

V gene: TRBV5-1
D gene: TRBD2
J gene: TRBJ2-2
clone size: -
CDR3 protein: CASSLGAGGLTGELFF
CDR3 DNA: TGCGCCAGCAGCTTGGGAGCGGGGGGTCTCACCGGGGAGCTGTTTTTT

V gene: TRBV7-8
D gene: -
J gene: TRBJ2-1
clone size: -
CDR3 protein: CASRPRAGRMGEQFF
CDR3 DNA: TGTGCCAGCAGACCAAGGGCGGGCAGAATGGGTGAGCAGTTCTTC

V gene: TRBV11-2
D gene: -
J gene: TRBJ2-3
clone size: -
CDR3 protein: CASSLDGGTSTDTQYF
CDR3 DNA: TGTGCCAGCAGCTTAGATGGGGGAACTAGCACAGATACGCAGTATTTT

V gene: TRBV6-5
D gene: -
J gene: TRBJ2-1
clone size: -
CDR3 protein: CAIQRVSYNEQFF
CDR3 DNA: TGTGCCATCCAGCGGGTTTCCTACAATGAGCAGTTCTTC

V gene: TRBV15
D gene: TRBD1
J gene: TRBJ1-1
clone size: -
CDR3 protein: CATSRDVQGPMNTEAFF
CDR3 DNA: TGTGCCACCAGCAGAGATGTACAGGGGCCTATGAACACTGAAGCTTTCTTT

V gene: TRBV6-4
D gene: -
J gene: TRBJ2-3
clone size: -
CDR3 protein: CASSEQASGADTQYF
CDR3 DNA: TGTGCCAGCAGTGAACAAGCTTCGGGCGCAGATACGCAGTATTTT

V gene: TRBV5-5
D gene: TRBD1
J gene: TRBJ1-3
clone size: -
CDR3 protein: CASSLGGQGTPGNTIYF
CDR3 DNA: TGTGCCAGCAGCTTAGGGGGACAGGGAACTCCTGGAAACACCATATATTTT

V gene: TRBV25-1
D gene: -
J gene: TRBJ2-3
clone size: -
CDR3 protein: CASSGGETQYF
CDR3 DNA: TGTGCCAGCTCCGGGGGAGAGACGCAGTATTTT

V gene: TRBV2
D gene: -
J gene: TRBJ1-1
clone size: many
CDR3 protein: CASIKGSYTEAFF
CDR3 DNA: TGTGCCAGCATAAAAGGGTCCTACACTGAAGCTTTCTTT

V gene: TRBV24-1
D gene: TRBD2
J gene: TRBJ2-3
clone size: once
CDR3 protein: CATSEPRLAGATDTQYF
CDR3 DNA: TGTGCCACCAGTGAGCCTCGGCTAGCGGGAGCAACAGATACGCAGTATTTT

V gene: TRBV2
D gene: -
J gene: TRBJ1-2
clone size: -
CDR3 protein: CASSEMGHYGYTF
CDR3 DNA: TGTGCCAGCAGTGAAATGGGACACTATGGCTACACCTTC